Sequencing of this T cell receptor (beta chain) was carried out in a study of T cell responses to AZD1222 COVID-19 vaccine. The study's findings and limits: Most donors were white British, females outnumbered males, and clonal diversity was possibly underestimated. Rises in breadth and depth of Spike-specific TCRs came after two AZD1222 doses. Nearly half of spike-specific TCRs reportedly target unmutated variant regions. In all cases, repertoires were sampled only after the peak T cell response.

This clone has a handful of counts. Its specificity is not known. The length of the CDR3 is 13 residues. The ends lost 9 bases at V and 2 bases at J; junction bases unmatched: 6. Germline loops: CDR1 MNHNY, CDR2 SVGAGI (reference sequence). The table came from immunoSEQ multiplex PCR; TCRdb's copy has only in-frame clones and leaves some out. The sample carries approximately 100,000 clones, about 87% recorded once. The chain carries TRBV6-6 and TRBJ1-2; TRBD1 aligns across 7 bases. The sequencing here drew on peripheral blood, taken on day 0 of AZD1222 vaccination. The receptor was derived from an adult in good health. CDR3 DNA: TGTGCCAGTCAACAGGGGCCCAACTATGGCTACACCTTC. This encodes CASQQGPNYGYTF.